This section outlines one TCR beta chain sequence together with its context. Its specificity is unknown. The data stem from a study of identifying expanded T cells in peripheral blood. Unmatched junction bases numbered 3, after V lost 6 bases and J lost 2 bases. Germline V CDR1 and CDR2: MNHEY, SMNVEV (reference sequence). This CDR3 region has 15 residues. Study findings and constraints: Differentially abundant clones: roughly 1.2 between replicates, approximately 16 at 2 to 3 weeks, roughly 18 at four. Variance in clone template counts between roughly two-week samples significantly increased with total template count across all healthy donors.

Collection occurred without any documented infections or immune events in donors. Clones were read by immunoSEQ multiplex PCR, and TCRdb kept only the in-frame ones, dropping some. Among around 78,000 clones listed, about four fifths were seen once. The TCR originated in a person aged 18 to 75 in good health. The chain is built from TRBV27 and TRBJ2-5, with 13 positions matching TRBD2. The sequenced sample consisted of blood. In DNA form, the CDR3 reads TGTGCCAGCAGGGGGACTAGCGGGGCTCAAGAGACCCAGTACTTC. The encoded protein is CASRGTSGAQETQYF.